This TCR beta chain was sequenced for a study of cytomegalovirus exposure and HLA in healthy donors. The V gene's germline CDR1 is KGHSH and CDR2 LQKENI. The CDR3 loop spans 13 amino acids. V was trimmed by 1 base and J by 5 bases, leaving 8 bases between them. Primers included in the PCR were 60 Vbeta and 13 Jbeta primers. Data came from immunoSEQ multiplex PCR; TCRdb stores just in-frame clones and leaves some out. The data contain about 150,000 clones, 60% to 85% of them seen just once; the ten biggest clones take up approximately 4%. The receptor was isolated from a woman between 40 and 50 years old in good health and CMV-seronegative. The specimen was PBMCs. The V call is TRBV18, the J call TRBJ2-5; D remains ambiguous. The CDR3 reads CASSPQERETQYF. DNA for the CDR3: TGTGCCAGCTCACCACAGGAGAGGGAGACCCAGTACTTC. Full variable domain (missing parts from reference TRBV18 and TRBJ2-5): NAGVMQNPRHLVRRRGQEARLRCSPMKGHSHVYWYRQLPEEGLKFMVYLQKENIIDESGMPKERFSAEFPKEGPSILRIQQVVRGDSAAYFCASSPQERETQYFGPGTRLLVL.